Following are 24 T cell receptor beta chains from one sample sequenced in a study of graft-versus-host responses after intestinal transplantation. The table came from immunoSEQ multiplex PCR; TCRdb's copy has only in-frame clones and leaves some out. Of about 35,000 clones listed, 93% are singletons. No antigens are known for them. The sequenced sample was unstimulated CD8+ T cells sorted from spleen or lymph node cells, obtained before transplant. The receptors stem from a human donor who was the organ donor for an intestinal transplant.

This chain links TRBV28 with TRBJ1-3; D possibly corresponds to TRBD1 (6 bases). The CDR3 contains 15 residues. V was pared by 1 base and J by 2 bases, with 9 bases between. The germline V gene encodes CDR1 MDHEN and CDR2 SYDVKM. The DNA of the CDR3 is TGTGCCAGCAGTTTATCAGGGGCTCCTGGAAACACCATATATTTT. This translates into CASSLSGAPGNTIYF.

The V gene is TRBV11-3, the J gene TRBJ1-1; unclear D gene. The CDR3 extends over 13 amino acids. Trimming took off 3 bases at V and 6 bases at J, with 11 bases between the two ends. Looked up from germline, CDR1 is SGHNT and CDR2 is YENEEA. The CDR3 bases are TGTGCCAGCAGCTTCTCCAGCGGGGCTGAAGCTTTCTTT. This translates into CASSFSSGAEAFF.

This chain links TRBV29-1 with TRBJ1-5, with 9 bases fitting TRBD1. The CDR3 totals 17 residues. J was trimmed by 3 bases and V by 7 bases; bases with no gene match: 16. In germline, CDR1 is SQVTM, CDR2 ANQGSEA. Here the CDR3 DNA reads TGCAGCGCCCCCGGGTGGGGACAGGGTGGAACCAATCAGCCCCAGCATTTT. Protein product: CSAPGWGQGGTNQPQHF.

The chain carries TRBV6-5 and TRBJ2-7, with TRBD2 identical over 7 bases. V trimming: 1 base; J trimming: 7 bases; junction bases outside the gene matches: 4. Germline V gene lookup returns CDR1 MNHEY and CDR2 SVGAGI. The CDR3 spans 13 residues. DNA of the CDR3: TGTGCCAGCAGTTACTGGGGGGGGTATGAGCAGTACTTC. Translation gives CASSYWGGYEQYF.

This chain joins TRBV28 and TRBJ2-7; TRBD1 is a possible D gene (6 bases). V lost 5 bases, J lost 2 bases, and 13 bases lay in between. The CDR3 totals 14 residues. Per germline, CDR1 MDHEN and CDR2 SYDVKM. CDR3 sequence: CASSPDRRPYEQYF. In DNA, the CDR3 is TGTGCCAGCAGTCCAGACAGGCGACCCTACGAGCAGTACTTC.

The gene calls are TRBV27 and TRBJ2-3; a possible D gene is TRBD2 (5 bases). Germline loops: CDR1 MNHEY, CDR2 SMNVEV (reference sequence). With 0 bases removed from V and 5 bases from J, the gap between germline ends came to 6 bases. There are 13 residues in the CDR3. The CDR3 DNA sequence: TGTGCCAGCAGTTTATCAGGGAGAGATACGCAGTATTTT. Amino acids: CASSLSGRDTQYF.

The rearrangement joins TRBV5-4 to TRBJ2-7, with D uncertain. Looked up from germline, CDR1 is SGHNT and CDR2 is YYREEE (reference sequence). The CDR3 loop spans 15 amino acids. V dropped 0 bases and J dropped 3 bases, with 13 bases sitting between them. The CDR3 reads CASSLGVGANYEQYF. CDR3 DNA sequence: TGTGCCAGCAGCTTGGGGGTGGGTGCGAACTACGAGCAGTACTTC.

This clone was picked up one time. The gene calls are TRBV28 and TRBJ2-5; the D gene is possibly TRBD2 (6 bases). The V end lost 2 bases, the J end lost 1 base, and 26 bases lay between the germline ends. Per the germline V gene, CDR1 is MDHEN and CDR2 is SYDVKM. The CDR3 is 20 amino acids. The CDR3: CASSLLIPRGRDGGQETQYF. In DNA form, the CDR3 reads TGTGCCAGCAGTTTACTAATACCTCGAGGTCGGGACGGGGGCCAAGAGACCCAGTACTTC.

This chain joins TRBV6-1 and TRBJ2-2; D tentatively reads TRBD1 or TRBD2 (5 bases each). CDR1 and CDR2 from the germline V gene are MNHNS and SASEGT. The CDR3 contains 14 residues. The V gene lost 7 bases and the J gene lost 13 bases, with 22 bases spanning the gap. This CDR3 is CASNLTRGRRGLFF. In DNA form, the CDR3 reads TGTGCCAGCAACCTCACACGGGGACGAAGGGGGCTGTTTTTT.

V is TRBV5-6 and J is TRBJ2-5, with 8 nucleotides matching TRBD1. The trim removed 2 bases at V and 5 bases at J, leaving 8 bases unmatched. CDR3 size: 15 residues. Germline V gives CDR1 SGHDT, CDR2 YYEEEE. CDR3 residues: CASSFKDRVWETQYF. CDR3 nucleotides: TGTGCCAGCAGCTTTAAGGACAGGGTTTGGGAGACCCAGTACTTC.

This clone was found once. This chain connects TRBV14 to TRBJ2-7, with D perhaps TRBD1 (5 bases). The CDR3 consists of 14 residues. The germline V gene encodes CDR1 SGHDN and CDR2 FVKESK. The V end lost 1 base, the J end lost 3 bases, and 10 bases lay between the germline ends. CDR3 region: CASSQGGAGYEQYF. CDR3 nucleotides: TGTGCCAGCAGCCAAGGGGGCGCCGGCTACGAGCAGTACTTC.

The chain uses TRBV25-1 and TRBJ2-5, with TRBD2 as a possible D gene (6 bases). This CDR3 contains 14 residues. The germline V and J ends were trimmed by 2 bases and 2 bases, with 9 bases remaining between them. Germline V lookup: CDR1 MGHDK, CDR2 SYGVNS. The CDR3 nucleotides are TGTGCCAGCAGTGAAACGCGGGAACAAGAGACCCAGTACTTC. It yields the protein CASSETREQETQYF.

This chain connects TRBV2 to TRBJ2-1, with D unclear. V lost 8 bases and J 0 bases, leaving 8 bases between the germline ends. Germline CDR1 SNHLY, CDR2 FYNNEI. This CDR3 has 13 residues. The CDR3 protein is CASQDNSYNEQFF. The CDR3 DNA follows: TGTGCCAGCCAAGACAACTCCTACAATGAGCAGTTCTTC.

The J gene is TRBJ1-1, the V gene TRBV10-3; D might be TRBD1 (6 bases). The CDR3 sequence is 15 residues long. V was pared by 6 bases and J by 2 bases, with 16 bases between. In germline, CDR1 is ENHRY, CDR2 SYGVKD. The CDR3 DNA is TGTGCCATCAGCCCCCTCACAGGGCTCAACACTGAAGCTTTCTTT. As protein: CAISPLTGLNTEAFF.

This chain uses TRBV28 with TRBJ2-5, with 7 bases lining up with TRBD2. After removal of 7 bases from V and 2 bases from J, the junction contained 16 bases not matched to a gene. Germline V lookup: CDR1 MDHEN, CDR2 SYDVKM. The length of the CDR3 is 17 residues. The CDR3 protein is CASNPFLRASGQETQYF. CDR3 DNA sequence: TGTGCCAGCAACCCGTTCCTTCGGGCTAGCGGACAAGAGACCCAGTACTTC.

V gene TRBV19 combines with J gene TRBJ2-7; TRBD2 aligns across 10 bases. Per the germline V gene, CDR1 is LNHDA and CDR2 is SQIVND (reference sequence). CDR3 length: 14 residues. Trimming removed 6 bases from V and 2 bases from J; junction bases left unmatched: 4. The CDR3 nucleotides are TGTGCCAGTAGCTCAGGACTAGCGGCCTACGAGCAGTACTTC. Protein sequence: CASSSGLAAYEQYF.

The V and J genes are TRBV5-4 and TRBJ2-7, with D uncertain. Germline V lookup: CDR1 SGHNT, CDR2 YYREEE (reference sequence). The CDR3 sequence is 14 residues long. V was trimmed by 1 base and J by 2 bases, leaving 10 bases between them. CDR3 sequence reads: CASSLTGSAYEQYF. Written as DNA, the CDR3 is TGTGCCAGCAGCTTGACCGGGTCCGCCTACGAGCAGTACTTC.

J is TRBJ1-5 and V is TRBV19; D is uncertain. Per the germline V gene, CDR1 is LNHDA and CDR2 is SQIVND (reference sequence). The CDR3 spans 13 residues. V lost 5 bases and J lost 4, with 9 bases in between. The CDR3 is CASSYSLNQPQHF. The CDR3 DNA follows: TGTGCCAGTAGTTACAGTCTTAATCAGCCCCAGCATTTT. Full variable domain (remainder filled in from reference TRBV19 and TRBJ1-5): DGGITQSPKYLFRKEGQNVTLSCEQNLNHDAMYWYRQDPGQGLRLIYYSQIVNDFQKGDIAEGYSVSREKKESFPLTVTSAQKNPTAFYLCASSYSLNQPQHFGDGTRLSIL.

This clone appeared a single time. The chain carries TRBV11-2 and TRBJ2-3; 7 positions agree with TRBD2. This CDR3 contains 16 residues. The J segment lost 6 bases and the V segment lost 5 bases, leaving 14 bases of the junction unmatched. Germline CDR1 reads SGHAT; CDR2 reads FQNNGV. In nucleotides, the CDR3 is TGTGCCAGCAGCCCTCCCTCGGGAGGAATTGGGGATACGCAGTATTTT. This encodes CASSPPSGGIGDTQYF.

The chain uses TRBV27 and TRBJ2-1, with a weak D call TRBD2 (5 bases). CDR1 and CDR2 from the germline V gene are MNHEY and SMNVEV (reference sequence). V lost 8 bases and J lost 7, with 18 bases in between. The CDR3 covers 14 residues. This CDR3 is CASGTAGSWNEQFF. The CDR3 coding sequence is TGTGCCAGCGGAACGGCGGGCTCCTGGAATGAGCAGTTCTTC.

V gene TRBV7-3 combines with J gene TRBJ2-1; 13 bases are a match to TRBD2. CDR1 and CDR2 (germline): SGHTA, FQGTGA. With 4 bases clipped from V and 7 bases from J, the junction kept 10 bases outside the gene matches. The CDR3 runs to 17 residues. CDR3 coding DNA: TGTGCCAGCAGCTCCCATACGACTAGCGGGAGGTTAAATGAGCAGTTCTTC. Its translation: CASSSHTTSGRLNEQFF.

This sequence joins TRBV15 and TRBJ1-1; a weak D match, TRBD1 (5 bases). Trimming removed 0 bases from V and 7 bases from J, with 12 bases in between. Germline CDR1 reads LNHNV; CDR2 reads YYDKDF (reference sequence). The CDR3 extends over 14 amino acids. DNA of the CDR3: TGTGCCACCAGCAGAGAGATCCAGGACATTGAAGCTTTCTTT. It yields the protein CATSREIQDIEAFF. Full variable domain (missing parts from reference TRBV15 and TRBJ1-1): DAMVIQNPRYQVTQFGKPVTLSCSQTLNHNVMYWYQQKSSQAPKLLFHYYDKDFNNEADTPDNFQSRRPNTSFCFLDIRSPGLGDTAMYLCATSREIQDIEAFFGQGTRLTVV.

The J gene is TRBJ2-7, the V gene TRBV6-5, with D maybe TRBD2 (5 bases). V was trimmed by 5 bases and J by 1 base, leaving 9 bases between them. CDR3 length: 13 residues. CDR1 MNHEY and CDR2 SVGAGI come from the germline V gene. The CDR3 DNA sequence: TGTGCCAGCAGTCCCGGGATTTCCTACGAGCAGTACTTC. Residues: CASSPGISYEQYF.

This clone has a handful of counts. The chain combines TRBV28 with TRBJ1-5; the match to TRBD1 covers 8 bases. The CDR3 has 13 amino acids. Germline CDR1 and CDR2: MDHEN and SYDVKM. J was trimmed by 10 bases and V by 3 bases; bases with no gene match: 5. CDR3 nucleotides: TGTGCCAGCAGTTTCGGGACAGGTCGCCCCCAGCATTTT. Its translation is CASSFGTGRPQHF.